Shown below are 24 T cell receptor beta chains from a single sample sequenced in a study of identical twins. One entry per CDR3 protein, called by TCRdb with MiXCR from the 5' RACE reads. The table has roughly 720,000 distinct CDR3 sequences, 15% to 20% seen once. The sample was also reused in another study, on T cells expressing NK-cell markers.

The source material was PBMCs. Source of these receptors: a woman aged 18-35 years in good health.

V gene TRBV9 combines with J gene TRBJ2-7, with unresolved D. Trimming pared 0 bases from V and 6 bases from J, leaving 16 bases between. This CDR3 contains 15 residues. Germline-derived CDR1 and CDR2 are SGDLS and YYNGEE. CDR3 sequence: CASSVDPSPGAEQYF. CDR3 nucleotide sequence: TGTGCCAGCAGCGTAGACCCCTCTCCTGGCGCCGAGCAGTACTTC.

This clonotype was counted a few times. This rearrangement joins TRBV11-2 to TRBJ2-1, with 7 nucleotides matching TRBD2. CDR3 length equals 19 residues. Germline CDR1 and CDR2: SGHAT and FQNNGV. V was clipped by 1 base and J by 0 bases; unmatched bases: 12. CDR3 nucleotides: TGTGCCAGCAGCTTAGTTGGCCTAGCGGCAATAAGCTCCTACAATGAGCAGTTCTTC. This gives the protein CASSLVGLAAISSYNEQFF.

Only a few counts were recorded for this clonotype. J is TRBJ2-7 and V is TRBV5-1; TRBD1 matches at 7 bases. CDR3 length equals 15 residues. Per the germline V gene, CDR1 is SGHRS and CDR2 is YFSETQ. V lost 0 bases and J lost 5; bases outside the gene matches: 8. The CDR3 DNA reads TGCGCCAGCAGCTTGGTGACAGGGTCTTTCGACGAGCAGTACTTC. Its translation: CASSLVTGSFDEQYF.

The genes are TRBV19 and TRBJ1-5, with D hard to call. Germline CDR1 and CDR2: LNHDA and SQIVND (reference sequence). The CDR3 spans 15 residues. V lost 3 bases and J 3 bases, leaving 12 bases between the germline ends. CDR3 sequence reads: CASSISNGPNQPQHF. The DNA for the CDR3 is TGTGCCAGTAGTATCTCCAACGGGCCCAATCAGCCCCAGCATTTT.

In this sample, this clonotype turned up a few times. At one end the junction does not follow the germline gene, possibly because of a read error. The chain recombines TRBV20-1 with TRBJ2-3; D might be TRBD2 (7 bases). Germline loops: CDR1 DFQATT, CDR2 SNEGSKA (reference sequence). CDR3 length equals 16 residues. CDR3 sequence reads: CCARDPWGGAGDTQYF. The CDR3 DNA reads as TGCTGTGCTAGGGACCCCTGGGGGGGGGCAGGAGATACGCAGTATTTT.

This clonotype has only a few counts. This chain links TRBV5-1 with TRBJ2-3, with a possible D match to TRBD2 (6 bases). Germline CDR1 and CDR2: SGHRS and YFSETQ. V shed 4 bases and J shed 0 bases, with 12 bases lying between them. This CDR3 spans 15 amino acids. CDR3 nucleotide sequence: TGCGCCAGCAGCCCCGGGAGCCGCAGCACAGATACGCAGTATTTT. As protein: CASSPGSRSTDTQYF.

The genes are TRBV3-1 and TRBJ2-5; no reliable D call. The V end lost 0 bases, the J end lost 2 bases, and 7 bases lay between the germline ends. This CDR3 has 14 amino acids. CDR1 LGHDT and CDR2 YNNKEL come from the germline V gene (reference sequence). CDR3 region: CASSQEVGQETQYF. The DNA for the CDR3 is TGTGCCAGCAGCCAAGAAGTGGGGCAAGAGACCCAGTACTTC.

This clonotype occurred a few times. V and J are TRBV6-1 and TRBJ1-1, with 9 bases fitting TRBD1. The CDR3 is 15 residues long. Germline CDR1 reads MNHNS; CDR2 reads SASEGT. Trimming took 6 bases from V and 9 from J; bases not matched to a gene: 14. CDR3 DNA: TGTGCCAGCAGAACTGCCTCTTCACAGGGGGCGCAAGCTTTCTTT. This gives the protein CASRTASSQGAQAFF.

The sample holds a few counts of this clonotype. The J gene is TRBJ2-1, the V gene TRBV10-3, with 14 bases that match TRBD2. Germline-derived CDR1 and CDR2 are ENHRY and SYGVKD. The junction had 8 bases not matched to a gene; V was cut back by 4 bases and J by 9 bases. CDR3 length equals 16 residues. The CDR3 DNA reads as TGTGCCATCAGTGGAAGCGGGACTAGCGGGAGTATTGAGCAGTTCTTC. Amino acid sequence: CAISGSGTSGSIEQFF.

This clonotype has a handful of counts. This sequence joins TRBV12-3 or TRBV12-4 and TRBJ2-2; TRBD2 is a possible D gene (6 bases). CDR3 length: 14 residues. V lost 6 bases and J lost 6, with 14 bases in between. The CDR3 sequence is CASSTGDRPGELFF. Here the CDR3 DNA reads TGTGCCAGCAGCACGGGAGACCGCCCCGGGGAGCTGTTTTTT.

The chain couples TRBV7-9 to TRBJ1-6, with D possibly matching TRBD1 (5 bases). Germline V lookup: CDR1 SEHNR, CDR2 FQNEAQ (reference sequence). The CDR3 is made up of 13 amino acids. Trimming removed 5 bases at V and 10 bases at J, with 12 bases between. CDR3 bases: TGTGCCAGCAGCCCCAGCAGGGCCTCACCCCTCCACTTT. It specifies CASSPSRASPLHF.

The genes are TRBV24-1 and TRBJ2-3, with 14 nucleotides matching TRBD2. This CDR3 contains 17 residues. Germline V gives CDR1 KGHDR, CDR2 SFDVKD. V trimming: 2 bases; J trimming: 2 bases; junction bases outside the gene matches: 2. DNA for the CDR3: TGTGCCACCAGTGATTCGGGACTAGCGGGAGTCACAGATACGCAGTATTTT. This gives the protein CATSDSGLAGVTDTQYF.

The chain has TRBV10-3 and TRBJ2-6; the D gene is possibly TRBD1 (5 bases). Germline V gene lookup returns CDR1 ENHRY and CDR2 SYGVKD. The CDR3 length is 13 residues. The V end lost 11 bases, the J end lost 4 bases, and 12 bases lay between the germline ends. CDR3 sequence (DNA): TGTGCCCTAGGGGTTTCCGGGGCCAACGTCCTGACTTTC. Protein sequence: CALGVSGANVLTF.

V usage is TRBV3-1 and J usage is TRBJ1-6; D is perhaps TRBD1 (5 bases). CDR1 and CDR2 (germline): LGHDT, YNNKEL (reference sequence). V was trimmed by 9 bases and J by 1 base, leaving 10 bases between them. This CDR3 region has 14 residues. CDR3 sequence reads: CASRDGSYNSPLHF. The DNA of the CDR3 is TGTGCCAGTAGGGACGGATCCTATAATTCACCCCTCCACTTT.

This clonotype was detected a few times. The V and J genes are TRBV6-1 and TRBJ1-6; tentative D call: TRBD1 (6 bases). The CDR3 contains 15 residues. Per the germline V gene, CDR1 is MNHNS and CDR2 is SASEGT. V dropped 6 bases and J dropped 11 bases, with 20 bases sitting between them. This CDR3 reads CASSRARGPSTPLHF. In DNA form, the CDR3 reads TGTGCCAGCAGCCGAGCCAGGGGCCCTTCGACACCCCTCCACTTT.

The rearrangement joins TRBV7-2 to TRBJ2-3, with D uncertain. V lost 6 bases and J lost 2, with 9 bases in between. CDR3 size: 13 residues. Germline-derived CDR1 and CDR2 are SGHTA and FQGNSA. CDR3 DNA: TGTGCCAGCAGTCCAGCCGCCACAGATACGCAGTATTTT. This gives the protein CASSPAATDTQYF.

This clonotype came up many times. This chain links TRBV7-6 with TRBJ2-7, with a weak D call TRBD2 (5 bases). The CDR3 length is 14 residues. Germline loops: CDR1 SGHVS, CDR2 FNYEAQ. Trimming left V 7 bases short and J 9 bases short, with 22 bases between. CDR3 loop: CASTPSGDGNAQYF. The CDR3 DNA reads TGTGCCAGCACGCCTTCCGGGGATGGTAACGCGCAGTACTTC.

Only a few counts were recorded for this clonotype. This chain connects TRBV12-3 or TRBV12-4 to TRBJ2-3; maybe TRBD1 (5 bases). The CDR3 is 12 amino acids. V was pared by 6 bases and J by 14 bases, with 18 bases between. CDR3: CASSRLRQGLYF. CDR3 nucleotides: TGTGCCAGCAGCCGCCTGAGGCAGGGTTTGTATTTT.

This sequence joins TRBV13 and TRBJ1-1; 9 nucleotides line up with TRBD1. Germline-derived CDR1 and CDR2 are PRHDT and FYEKMQ (reference sequence). The length of the CDR3 is 13 residues. V trimming: 5 bases; J trimming: 10 bases; junction bases outside the gene matches: 8. In DNA form, the CDR3 reads TGTGCCAGCAGCGACGGGACAGGGAAGTCAGCTTTCTTT. Translating it yields CASSDGTGKSAFF.

This clonotype was found a few times. CDR3 coding DNA: TGCAGCGTTGTTCGGGAACTAGCGCCTTCCTACGAGCAGTACTTC. Protein: CSVVRELAPSYEQYF. The rearrangement links TRBV29-1 to TRBJ2-7, with TRBD2 matching over 7 bases. After removal of 4 bases from V and 1 base from J, the junction contained 10 bases not matched to a gene. The CDR3 contains 15 residues. Germline assignment: CDR1 SQVTM and CDR2 ANQGSEA.

This chain uses TRBV29-1 with TRBJ2-7; 12 positions agree with TRBD2. The CDR3 has 14 residues. Germline-derived CDR1 and CDR2 are SQVTM and ANQGSEA. J lost 7 bases, V lost 4 bases, and 8 bases had no gene match. The CDR3: CSVGGLAGGWEQYF. The CDR3 nucleotides read TGCAGCGTTGGAGGGCTAGCGGGAGGGTGGGAGCAGTACTTC.

The chain uses TRBV20-1 and TRBJ2-1, with D unresolved. The germline V gene has CDR1 DFQATT and CDR2 SNEGSKA (reference sequence). V gave up 0 bases and J gave up 6 bases, with 9 bases separating them. The CDR3 is 13 residues long. The CDR3 reads CSARDGTTNEQFF. CDR3 DNA: TGCAGTGCTAGAGATGGAACTACCAATGAGCAGTTCTTC.

The chain has TRBV5-1 and TRBJ1-5; D is ambiguous. Trimming pared 6 bases from V and 3 bases from J, leaving 16 bases between. The CDR3 is made up of 15 amino acids. In germline, CDR1 is SGHRS, CDR2 YFSETQ. The CDR3 DNA follows: TGCGCCAGCAAGATTGGAACAGATGACAATCAGCCCCAGCATTTT. Translation gives CASKIGTDDNQPQHF.

The rearrangement uses TRBV3-1 and TRBJ1-5; TRBD1 aligns across 7 bases. Trimming at V came to 0 bases and at J to 6 bases, leaving 5 bases not matched to a gene. This CDR3 is 15 amino acids long. CDR1 and CDR2 (germline): LGHDT, YNNKEL (reference sequence). In nucleotides, the CDR3 is TGTGCCAGCAGCCAAGACCAGGGGGTAGGTCAGCCCCAGCATTTT. This codes for CASSQDQGVGQPQHF.